This T cell receptor (beta chain) was sequenced for a study of CD8+CD57+ T cells in acquired aplastic anemia. Across the study: Isolated CD4+ and CD8+ cells, once sorted, yielded DNA averaging around 2.9 ug. The study obtained about 10.8 million reads on average for CD4+ cells from healthy donors. Study outcomes and limitations: Patients and controls were not found to differ significantly in CD8+ Simpson's diversity. Patients and controls shared 25 to 30 CD8+ CDR3 sequences, which appeared highly expressed in patients and within their immunodominant clones.

Germline V gives CDR1 SGHTA, CDR2 FQGTGA. The CDR3 is 15 amino acids. V gave up 1 base and J gave up 3 bases, with 10 bases separating them. In regard to this clonotype: What it binds is unknown.

Genomic DNA constituted the template upon which TCR beta VDJ and CDR3 profiling was performed. From the reads, TCRdb called clonotypes with MiXCR, one entry per CDR3 protein. The sample records roughly 150,000 distinct CDR3 sequences, approximately 40% being singletons. What was sequenced was sorted CD4+, CD8+, or CD8+CD57+ T cells (not recorded which) from PBMCs. The sequence came from a human donor in good health. This chain connects TRBV7-3 to TRBJ1-3, with D uncertain. The CDR3 reads CASSLSGSVGNTIYF. The CDR3 bases are TGTGCCAGCAGCTTAAGCGGTTCAGTTGGAAACACCATATATTTT. Filled out from reference TRBV7-3 and TRBJ1-3, the complete variable domain reads GAGVSQTPSNKVTEKGKYVELRCDPISGHTALYWYRQSLGQGPEFLIYFQGTGAADDSGLPNDRFFAVRPEGSVSTLKIQRTERGDSAVYLCASSLSGSVGNTIYFGEGSWLTVV.